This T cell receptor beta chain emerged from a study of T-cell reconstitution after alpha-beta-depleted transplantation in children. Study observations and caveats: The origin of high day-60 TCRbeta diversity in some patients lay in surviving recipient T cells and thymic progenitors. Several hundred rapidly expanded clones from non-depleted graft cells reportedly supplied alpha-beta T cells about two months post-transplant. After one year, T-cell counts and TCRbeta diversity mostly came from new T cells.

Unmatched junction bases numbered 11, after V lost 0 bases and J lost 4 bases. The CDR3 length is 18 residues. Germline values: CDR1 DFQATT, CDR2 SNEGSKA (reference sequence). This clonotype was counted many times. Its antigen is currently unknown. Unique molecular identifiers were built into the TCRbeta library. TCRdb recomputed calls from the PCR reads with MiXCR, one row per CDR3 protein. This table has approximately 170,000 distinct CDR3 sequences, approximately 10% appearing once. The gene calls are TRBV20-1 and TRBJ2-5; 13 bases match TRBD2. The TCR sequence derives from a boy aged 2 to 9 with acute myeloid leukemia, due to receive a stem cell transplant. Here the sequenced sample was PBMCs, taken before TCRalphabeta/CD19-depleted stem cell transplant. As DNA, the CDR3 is TGCAGTGCTAGAGAGCCTCCGGGACTAGCGGGGAGGGGAGAGACCCAGTACTTC. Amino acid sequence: CSAREPPGLAGRGETQYF.